The 11 T cell receptor beta chains below come from one sample, sequenced in a study of PD-L1 blockade in urothelial cancer. Profiling relied on immunoSEQ multiplex PCR, and the TCRdb table lists in-frame clones only, not all of them. The sample lists some 51,000 clones, 88% occurring once. Time point given: peripheral blood 6 weeks after treatment start. The sequences come from PBMCs, collected around atezolizumab (anti-PD-L1) treatment. These receptors were collected from a man aged 55-75 years with urothelial cancer.

The J gene is TRBJ1-5, the V gene TRBV7-2; D remains ambiguous. V lost 2 bases, J lost 0 bases, and 5 bases lay in between. The CDR3 contains 14 residues. Per germline, CDR1 SGHTA and CDR2 FQGNSA. This CDR3 reads CASSLTVSNQPQHF. The CDR3 DNA is TGTGCCAGCAGCTTAACAGTTAGCAATCAGCCCCAGCATTTT.

This rearrangement joins TRBV10-3 to TRBJ2-3; 11 bases match TRBD2. The germline V gene has CDR1 ENHRY and CDR2 SYGVKD. The CDR3 consists of 16 residues. The J segment lost 3 bases and the V segment lost 1 base, leaving 3 bases of the junction unmatched. CDR3 loop: CAISELAGGLTDTQYF. As DNA, the CDR3 is TGTGCCATCAGTGAGTTAGCGGGAGGGCTTACAGATACGCAGTATTTT.

The chain carries TRBV18 and TRBJ1-1; D not certain. Trimming removed 3 bases at V and 1 base at J, with 21 bases between. The CDR3 extends over 18 amino acids. CDR1 is KGHSH, CDR2 LQKENI, per germline. The CDR3 spells CASSPSVRVLGANTEAFF. The CDR3 DNA reads TGTGCCAGCTCACCCAGCGTTCGTGTACTGGGAGCGAACACTGAAGCTTTCTTT.

The genes are TRBV28 and TRBJ1-5; tentative D call: TRBD1 (6 bases). The germline V gene encodes CDR1 MDHEN and CDR2 SYDVKM. There are 14 residues in the CDR3. Trimming removed 8 bases at V and 1 base at J, with 12 bases between. DNA of the CDR3: TGTGCCAGCCACAACCAGGGGAGCAATCAGCCCCAGCATTTT. This encodes CASHNQGSNQPQHF.

The sample holds one count of this clone. The chain combines TRBV19 with TRBJ1-1; a weak D match, TRBD1 (5 bases). CDR3 size: 13 residues. Per germline, CDR1 LNHDA and CDR2 SQIVND (reference sequence). Trimming left V 4 bases short and J 1 base short, with 7 bases between. The CDR3 reads CASSRQSNTEAFF. Written as DNA, the CDR3 is TGTGCCAGTAGTAGACAGTCGAACACTGAAGCTTTCTTT.

This clone was seen only once. At one boundary the junction diverges from the germline segment, which might be a read error. The V and J genes are TRBV25-1 and TRBJ2-1, with D tentatively TRBD1 (5 bases). Germline V gene data show CDR1 as MGHDK and CDR2 as SYGVNS. The CDR3 runs to 14 residues. The CDR3 spells CAGSVGAFYNEQFF. For the CDR3, the DNA is TGTGCCGGCAGTGTAGGGGCCTTCTACAATGAGCAGTTCTTC.

This chain links TRBV30 with TRBJ1-6, with D uncertain. V gave up 0 bases and J gave up 7 bases, with 10 bases separating them. Per germline, CDR1 GTSNPN and CDR2 SVGIG (reference sequence). The length of the CDR3 is 14 residues. DNA of the CDR3: TGTGCCTGGAGTGTCGGGGTACAGAATTCACCCCTCCACTTT. This translates into CAWSVGVQNSPLHF.

The chain combines TRBV10-3 with TRBJ1-2, with no clear D. Germline V CDR1 and CDR2: ENHRY, SYGVKD. The CDR3 has 14 residues. The germline V and J ends were trimmed by 4 bases and 0 bases, with 9 bases remaining between them. As DNA, the CDR3 is TGTGCCATCAGTGGGGGAGGTTCTAACTATGGCTACACCTTC. Its protein is CAISGGGSNYGYTF.

The chain couples TRBV19 to TRBJ1-5, with D possibly matching TRBD1 (5 bases). The germline V gene has CDR1 LNHDA and CDR2 SQIVND (reference sequence). The CDR3 covers 16 residues. Trimming stripped 4 bases from V and 4 bases from J, with 17 bases between. The CDR3 nucleotides read TGTGCCAGTAGTACGGTGGTACAGTCAGGGAATCAGCCCCAGCATTTT. As protein: CASSTVVQSGNQPQHF.

The V gene is TRBV18, the J gene TRBJ1-2; the match to TRBD1 covers 7 bases. Germline V gives CDR1 KGHSH, CDR2 LQKENI. Trimming cost V 4 bases and J 4 bases; bases outside gene matches: 9. This CDR3 has 15 residues. CDR3 nucleotides: TGTGCCAGCTCACGGACCGGGACAGAGCTCTATGGCTACACCTTC. Residues: CASSRTGTELYGYTF.

CDR3 DNA: TGTGCCAGCAGCTATTGGACAGGGTCCACAGATACGCAGTATTTT. It yields the protein CASSYWTGSTDTQYF. V is TRBV7-9 and J is TRBJ2-3, with 8 positions matching TRBD1. CDR1 is SEHNR and CDR2 is FQNEAQ in the germline V gene (reference sequence). CDR3 length: 15 residues. The V segment lost 4 bases and the J segment 2 bases; nucleotides outside the gene matches: 5. The variable domain in full, completed from reference TRBV7-9 and TRBJ2-3, reads DTGVSQNPRHKITKRGQNVTFRCDPISEHNRLYWYRQTLGQGPEFLTYFQNEAQLEKSRLLSDRFSAERPKGSFSTLEIQRTEQGDSAMYLCASSYWTGSTDTQYFGPGTRLTVL.